Here is one T cell receptor beta chain with its context. The source of the sample is a study of brain T cells in children with intractable seizures. CDR3 length: 17 residues. Per the germline V gene, CDR1 is SGDLS and CDR2 is YYNGEE. V shed 4 bases and J shed 0 bases, with 19 bases lying between them. The method was immunoSEQ multiplex PCR; TCRdb's version includes in-frame clones alone and lacks a portion of them. Among fewer than 85,000 clones listed, roughly 91% were seen once. V is TRBV9 and J is TRBJ1-2; TRBD1 might be the D (6 bases). The sample consisted of peripheral blood, taken at surgery. This clonotype originated in a boy in the first two years of life with tuberous sclerosis and intractable seizures. Here the CDR3 DNA reads TGTGCCAGCAGCCCCCAGGACAGCGCCCTCGCTAACTATGGCTACACCTTC. It encodes CASSPQDSALANYGYTF.